These 11 T cell receptor beta chains originate from one sample sequenced in a study of blood T cell repertoires in COVID-19. Clones were sequenced by immunoSEQ multiplex PCR, and TCRdb holds only the in-frame ones, with some missing. The table includes about 190,000 clones, approximately 90% detected once. The specimen was peripheral blood. The receptors were gathered from a man aged 70 or older with active or convalescent COVID-19.

The chain employs TRBV2 and TRBJ1-2, with D possibly being TRBD1 (6 bases). The CDR3 is made up of 14 amino acids. Trimming pared 7 bases from V and 7 bases from J, leaving 19 bases between. Germline V gene lookup returns CDR1 SNHLY and CDR2 FYNNEI. The CDR3 sequence: CASKNGGRLLGYTF. The CDR3 DNA reads TGTGCCAGCAAGAACGGGGGGCGATTACTTGGCTACACCTTC.

The chain has TRBV24-1 and TRBJ2-7; 7 nucleotides agree with TRBD1. From germline, CDR1 is KGHDR and CDR2 SFDVKD. J lost 3 bases, V lost 2 bases, and 0 bases had no gene match. CDR3 size: 13 residues. CDR3 sequence reads: CATSDWTGYEQYF. Here the CDR3 DNA reads TGTGCCACCAGTGATTGGACAGGCTACGAGCAGTACTTC.

The gene calls are TRBV6-5 and TRBJ1-4; a possible D gene is TRBD1 (5 bases). The CDR3 has 12 amino acids. CDR1 and CDR2 (germline): MNHEY, SVGAGI. V lost 6 bases and J lost 5, with 7 bases in between. CDR3 DNA sequence: TGTGCCAGCAGACAGGCAAATGAAAAACTGTTTTTT. It is translated as CASRQANEKLFF.

The J gene is TRBJ1-6, the V gene TRBV4-2, with 8 bases lining up with TRBD1. CDR3 size: 16 residues. Germline values: CDR1 LGHNA, CDR2 YNFKEQ. V lost 3 bases to trimming and J lost 10 bases; unmatched junction nucleotides: 11. This chain's CDR3 is CASSQSRGQGYSPLHF. CDR3 in DNA: TGTGCCAGCAGCCAGTCTCGAGGACAGGGCTACTCACCCCTCCACTTT.

This chain links TRBV7-8 with TRBJ2-5; D is unclear. Trimming took 1 base from V and 3 from J, leaving 15 bases between them. Looked up from germline, CDR1 is SGHVS and CDR2 is FQNEAQ. The length of the CDR3 is 16 residues. In DNA form, the CDR3 reads TGTGCCAGCAGCTTAGGCCCCACCACTGTGAAAGAGACCCAGTACTTC. The encoded protein is CASSLGPTTVKETQYF.

The rearrangement joins TRBV7-2 to TRBJ1-3, with TRBD1 as a possible D gene (5 bases). The germline CDR1 and CDR2 sequences are SGHTA and FQGNSA. The CDR3 length is 16 residues. V was cut by 5 bases and J by 2 bases, with 16 bases left in between. The CDR3 bases are TGTGCCAGCAGCCTCCAACCGGGGGGTCCTGGAAACACCATATATTTT. Translation gives CASSLQPGGPGNTIYF.

This chain uses TRBV6-2 or TRBV6-3 with TRBJ2-7; the match to TRBD1 covers 9 bases. CDR3 length: 17 residues. With V trimmed by 2 bases and J by 2 bases, 10 bases remained unmatched. Germline CDR1 is MNHEY and CDR2 is SVGEGT. CDR3 DNA sequence: TGTGCCAGCAGTTACGGGCTAACAGGGGGCGCAACCTACGAGCAGTACTTC. Its translation: CASSYGLTGGATYEQYF.

V is TRBV3-1 (or the pseudogene TRBV3-2) and J is TRBJ1-2; 10 positions agree with TRBD1. The CDR3 is 15 amino acids. Germline CDR1 is LGHDT and CDR2 is YNNKEL (reference sequence). The V and J ends lost 0 bases and 7 bases, in that order; junction bases with no gene match: 5. The CDR3 here is CASSQDPGTGAGYTF. The CDR3 bases are TGTGCCAGCAGCCAAGATCCAGGGACAGGGGCTGGCTACACCTTC.

V usage is TRBV5-1 and J usage is TRBJ2-5, with TRBD2 identical over 7 bases. This CDR3 is built from 16 residues. The trim removed 0 bases at V and 3 bases at J, leaving 8 bases unmatched. Germline V lookup: CDR1 SGHRS, CDR2 YFSETQ. CDR3 sequence (DNA): TGCGCCAGCAGCTTGGTCGGGGGGAGCTGGAAAGAGACCCAGTACTTC. Translation: CASSLVGGSWKETQYF.

V is TRBV19 and J is TRBJ1-1, with D uncertain. The CDR3 consists of 14 residues. The V end was cut by 2 bases, the J end by 1 base, with 8 bases between. The V gene's germline CDR1 is LNHDA and CDR2 SQIVND (reference sequence). The CDR3 loop reads CASSITRGNTEAFF. The CDR3 nucleotides are TGTGCCAGTAGTATAACTCGGGGGAACACTGAAGCTTTCTTT. Full variable domain (remainder filled in from reference TRBV19 and TRBJ1-1): DGGITQSPKYLFRKEGQNVTLSCEQNLNHDAMYWYRQDPGQGLRLIYYSQIVNDFQKGDIAEGYSVSREKKESFPLTVTSAQKNPTAFYLCASSITRGNTEAFFGQGTRLTVV.

This rearrangement joins TRBV15 to TRBJ2-2; the D gene is possibly TRBD1 (5 bases). This CDR3 has 15 amino acids. The V end was cut by 3 bases, the J end by 3 bases, with 11 bases between. Looked up from germline, CDR1 is LNHNV and CDR2 is YYDKDF (reference sequence). The CDR3 region has the DNA TGTGCCACCAGCAGGAATACAGGATACACCGGGGAGCTGTTTTTT. Its translation is CATSRNTGYTGELFF. The full variable domain, rest sourced from reference TRBV15 and TRBJ2-2, is DAMVIQNPRYQVTQFGKPVTLSCSQTLNHNVMYWYQQKSSQAPKLLFHYYDKDFNNEADTPDNFQSRRPNTSFCFLDIRSPGLGDTAMYLCATSRNTGYTGELFFGEGSRLTVL.